The subject of this entry is one T cell receptor beta chain. Which antigen it targets is not known. Base qualities are not at hand, and no much larger clone is one base apart. The data stem from a study of a mutant IDH1 vaccine in newly diagnosed glioma (dated by TCRdb to the early 2020s). Regarding the research as a whole: Patients were given eight vaccinations, in weeks 1, 3, 5, 7, 11, 15, 19 and 23, which matched visits V03 through V10. Peripheral blood samples were drawn at six visits, namely V03 (baseline), V05, V07, V10, V12 and V13. Vaccination was initiated 4-6 weeks after radiotherapy alone, or concurrently with temozolomide cycles in the chemotherapy-containing groups. For exploratory analyses, longitudinal TCRB deep sequencing was carried out in about 26 treated patients wherever samples were available. Of the approximately 35 treated patients, approximately 60% were male and around 40% were female, and the mean age was approximately 40 years. Prior to enrollment, standard therapy consisting of radiotherapy alone, temozolomide alone, or radiochemotherapy with temozolomide had been administered to patients, with the combination being received by most patients.

The junction shows trimming of 6 bases on V and 0 bases on J, plus 12 bases between the germline ends. The CDR3 covers 15 residues, taking in both the cysteine and the phenylalanine. Of the read, only the CDR3 DNA is kept; its 45 bases are in frame from base 1. CDR1 and CDR2 are drawn from the germline V gene: SGHAT, FQNNGV. The library was built by means of the immunoSEQ multiplex PCR assay. Following the manufacturer's protocol, the hsTCRB Kit was used to amplify rearranged TCR beta chain sequences. TCRB libraries were sequenced on an Illumina MiSeq. Concerning the study's data processing: Demultiplexing, trimming and gene mapping were performed with the kit vendor's proprietary platform. TCRdb holds this immuneACCESS table with in-frame rearrangements only. Some clones are missing; in checked studies, unresolved V genes explain under half, and the rest has no known cause. V, J and clone size are those of that table, while D and trimming were read from the DNA. This sample is represented by about 86,000 clones; approximately 85% of them were singletons. The biggest ten clones account for about 2.2% of the sample.

The intended sense of this specimen's time point label: week 23, last vaccination. Every vaccine dose consisted of 300 ug of a 20-mer mutant IDH1 peptide in Montanide, administered subcutaneously together with topical imiquimod. The donors had newly diagnosed IDH1-mutant astrocytomas of WHO grade 3 or 4 that showed loss of nuclear ATRX. The samples were drawn from NOA16, a multicentre, single-arm, open-label phase I trial in Germany that tested a mutant IDH1 peptide vaccine in humans for the first time. Genomic DNA for TCRB sequencing was extracted from EDTA blood using the DNeasy Blood and Tissue Kit. General study outcomes and caveats: Immune responses induced by the vaccine were seen in 90% to 95% of patients across multiple MHC alleles. Pseudoprogression appeared unrelated to alterations in the top peripheral T cell clonotypes detected by TCRB sequencing. Availability determined which PBMC samples were chosen for TCRB deep sequencing. According to the authors, sample limitations meant that analyses of patient blood samples could not be reproduced.

The receptor comes from a man between 25 and 39 years old with glioma. Some clones in this sample may be carry-over from other donors' samples. This chain is built from TRBV11-2 and TRBJ1-3; D gene: possibly TRBD1, on 6 matching bases. The sample was PBMCs, taken from a glioma patient whose treatment included an IDH1 peptide vaccine. The CDR3 loop reads CASRIQGGSGNTIYF. The nucleotides are TGTGCCAGCAGGATACAGGGAGGCTCTGGAAACACCATATATTTT.